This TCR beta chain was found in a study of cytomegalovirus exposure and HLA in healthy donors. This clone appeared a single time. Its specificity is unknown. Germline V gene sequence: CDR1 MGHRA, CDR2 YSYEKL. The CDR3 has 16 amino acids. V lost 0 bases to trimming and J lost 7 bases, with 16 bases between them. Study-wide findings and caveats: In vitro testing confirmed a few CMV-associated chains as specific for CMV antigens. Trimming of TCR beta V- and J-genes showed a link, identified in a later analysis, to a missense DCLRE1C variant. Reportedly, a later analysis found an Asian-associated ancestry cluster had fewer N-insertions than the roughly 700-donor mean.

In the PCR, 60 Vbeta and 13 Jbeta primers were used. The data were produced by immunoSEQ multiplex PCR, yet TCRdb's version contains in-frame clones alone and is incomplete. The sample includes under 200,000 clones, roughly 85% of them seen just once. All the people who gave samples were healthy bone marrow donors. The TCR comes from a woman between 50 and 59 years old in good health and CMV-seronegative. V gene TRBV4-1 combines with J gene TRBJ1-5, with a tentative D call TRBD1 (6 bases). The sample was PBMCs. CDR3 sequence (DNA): TGCGCCAGCAGCCAAGAAGGGGGACATGGCATCCAGCCCCAGCATTTT. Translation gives CASSQEGGHGIQPQHF.